These 28 T cell receptor beta chains originate from one sample sequenced in a study of beta chain features in type 1 diabetes. All of the isolated RNA was reverse transcribed, so expressed TCRB transcripts were sequenced. Assay: immunoSEQ multiplex PCR; the TCRdb copy retains only in-frame clones and omits some. The sample consists of roughly 380,000 clones, 15% to 20% of them appearing once. Sample: naive CD4+ T cells from blood. Receptor source: a woman aged 18-29 years in good health.

V and J are TRBV30 and TRBJ1-2; D remains ambiguous. The CDR3 sequence is 11 residues long. Deletions cut 3 bases from V and 8 bases from J, with 10 bases between. CDR1 and CDR2 from the germline V gene are GTSNPN and SVGIG (reference sequence). The CDR3 DNA reads as TGTGCCTGGAGACGGACTGAGGGCTACACCTTC. Translation: CAWRRTEGYTF. Together with reference TRBV30 and TRBJ1-2, the CDR3 gives the full variable domain: SQTIHQWPATLVQPVGSPLSLECTVEGTSNPNLYWYRQAAGRGLQLLFYSVGIGQISSEVPQNLSASRPQDRQFILSSKKLLLSDSGFYLCAWRRTEGYTFGSGTRLTVV.

The sample holds a few counts of this clone. The CDR3 DNA follows: TGCGCCAGCAGCTTGGCCCGGGCGGGCACTGAAGCTTTCTTT. Protein product: CASSLARAGTEAFF. The chain links TRBV5-1 to TRBJ1-1; D unresolved. The CDR3 loop spans 14 amino acids. V lost 0 bases, J lost 4 bases, and 10 bases lay in between. Germline V CDR1 and CDR2: SGHRS, YFSETQ.

This clone has only a few counts. The V call is TRBV6-1, the J call TRBJ2-3, with D perhaps matching TRBD1 (6 bases). Germline assignment: CDR1 MNHNS and CDR2 SASEGT. The CDR3 totals 14 residues. Trimming stripped 8 bases from V and 1 base from J, with 13 bases between. CDR3 nucleotides: TGTGCCAGCCTCAGGGGTGGTGGCACAGATACGCAGTATTTT. Its translation: CASLRGGGTDTQYF.

This clone was seen only a few times. This sequence joins TRBV5-1 and TRBJ1-5, with D uncertain. Trimming removed 4 bases from V and 4 bases from J, with 9 bases in between. This CDR3 is built from 13 residues. Germline CDR1 and CDR2: SGHRS and YFSETQ. CDR3 in amino acids: CASSRAGNQPQHF. The DNA for the CDR3 is TGCGCCAGCAGCCGGGCGGGTAATCAGCCCCAGCATTTT.

In this sample, this clone turned up a few times. The V call is TRBV5-1, the J call TRBJ2-4; tentatively, D is TRBD2 (5 bases). This CDR3 region has 18 residues. Germline CDR1 SGHRS, CDR2 YFSETQ. V dropped 4 bases and J dropped 1 base, with 21 bases sitting between them. The CDR3, as DNA: TGCGCCAGCAGCCCCAAGAGTGCTAGCTGGGCTGCCAAAAACATTCAGTACTTC. Its translation is CASSPKSASWAAKNIQYF. Together with reference TRBV5-1 and TRBJ2-4, the CDR3 gives the full variable domain: KAGVTQTPRYLIKTRGQQVTLSCSPISGHRSVSWYQQTPGQGLQFLFEYFSETQRNKGNFPGRFSGRQFSNSRSEMNVSTLELGDSALYLCASSPKSASWAAKNIQYFGAGTRLSVL.

In its sample, this clone was seen a few times. This chain links TRBV5-1 with TRBJ2-1, with 9 bases aligning to TRBD2. This CDR3 is built from 18 residues. The V segment lost 4 bases and the J segment 5 bases; nucleotides outside the gene matches: 16. CDR1 is SGHRS and CDR2 is YFSETQ in the germline V gene. This CDR3 reads CASSIGVLLAGVNNEQFF. CDR3 DNA sequence: TGCGCCAGCAGCATTGGAGTTTTATTAGCGGGGGTGAACAATGAGCAGTTCTTC.

V usage is TRBV5-4 and J usage is TRBJ2-3; 16 nucleotides align to TRBD2. V lost 3 bases to trimming and J lost 2 bases; unmatched junction nucleotides: 3. Germline V lookup: CDR1 SGHNT, CDR2 YYREEE (reference sequence). This CDR3 region has 17 residues. CDR3 bases: TGTGCCAGCAGCTCGGGACTAGCGGGGGGGCCCACAGATACGCAGTATTTT. It yields the protein CASSSGLAGGPTDTQYF.

This clone was seen only a few times. V is TRBV5-1 and J is TRBJ2-6; D possibly corresponds to TRBD1 (6 bases). This CDR3 comprises 16 residues. V was clipped by 0 bases and J by 4 bases, with 11 bases between them. CDR1 is SGHRS, CDR2 YFSETQ, per germline. The CDR3 DNA reads TGCGCCAGCAGCTTGGGACAGGCCTCCGGGGCCAACGTCCTGACTTTC. Its protein product is CASSLGQASGANVLTF.

The chain links TRBV4-3 to TRBJ1-2, with D possibly being TRBD1 (5 bases). The length of the CDR3 is 15 residues. V was pared by 0 bases and J by 7 bases, with 15 bases between. The V gene's germline CDR1 is LGHNA and CDR2 YSLEER. The CDR3 is CASSQDNPRRGGYTF. CDR3 nucleotide sequence: TGCGCCAGCAGCCAAGATAATCCCCGAAGGGGTGGCTACACCTTC.

This clone was counted only a few times. The V and J genes are TRBV7-9 and TRBJ2-3; 12 nucleotides match TRBD2. The CDR3 has 15 amino acids. V trimming: 6 bases; J trimming: 5 bases; junction bases outside the gene matches: 6. Germline V gives CDR1 SEHNR, CDR2 FQNEAQ (reference sequence). CDR3: CASSQMGLAGDTQYF. In DNA form, the CDR3 reads TGTGCCAGCAGTCAAATGGGACTAGCGGGAGATACGCAGTATTTT.

The chain links TRBV4-2 to TRBJ1-1; TRBD1 is a possible D gene (6 bases). Germline V gene sequence: CDR1 LGHNA, CDR2 YNFKEQ. The V and J ends lost 4 bases and 0 bases respectively, with 12 bases between them. The CDR3 has 15 residues. The CDR3 DNA reads TGTGCCAGCAGCCTAGCCGGGACATTGAACACTGAAGCTTTCTTT. It encodes CASSLAGTLNTEAFF.

This clone was seen a few times. V is TRBV11-3 and J is TRBJ1-2; 12 bases agree with TRBD1. This CDR3 comprises 14 residues. Losses at the gene ends were 4 bases for V and 6 bases for J; bases not matched to a gene: 3. The germline CDR1 and CDR2 sequences are SGHNT and YENEEA. The CDR3 spells CASSSGQGAHGYTF. In DNA, the CDR3 is TGTGCCAGCAGCTCGGGACAGGGGGCTCATGGCTACACCTTC. Using reference TRBV11-3 and TRBJ1-2 for the parts outside the CDR3, the full variable domain is EAGVVQSPRYKIIEKKQPVAFWCNPISGHNTLYWYLQNLGQGPELLIRYENEEAVDDSQLPKDRFSAERLKGVDSTLKIQPAELGDSAVYLCASSSGQGAHGYTFGSGTRLTVV.

Only a few counts were recorded for this clone. The chain is built from TRBV6-6 and TRBJ2-3, with D possibly matching TRBD2 (6 bases). CDR1 MNHNY and CDR2 SVGAGI come from the germline V gene (reference sequence). Between the trimmed V and J ends, which lost 11 bases and 2 bases, there was a span of 20 bases. The CDR3 spans 15 residues. The CDR3 reads CASRMGGLNTDTQYF. In nucleotides, the CDR3 is TGTGCCTCCCGGATGGGGGGACTGAACACAGATACGCAGTATTTT.

This clone was observed a few times. The chain joins TRBV29-1 to TRBJ2-1; 7 bases align to TRBD2. Losses at the gene ends were 3 bases for V and 4 bases for J; bases not matched to a gene: 6. Looked up from germline, CDR1 is SQVTM and CDR2 is ANQGSEA. The CDR3 consists of 14 residues. CDR3 sequence reads: CSVESGVGYNEQFF. The DNA for the CDR3 is TGCAGCGTTGAGAGCGGGGTTGGTTACAATGAGCAGTTCTTC.

Worth noting for this clone: Sequence at one end of the junction differs from germline and may be a read error. The chain links TRBV5-1 to TRBJ1-1; 7 nucleotides line up with TRBD1. The germline gives CDR1 SGHRS, CDR2 YFSETQ. CDR3 length equals 14 residues. CDR3 protein: CASRDRERNTEAFF. For the CDR3, the DNA is TGCGCCAGCAGAGACAGGGAACGTAACACCGAAGCTTTCTTT.

This chain connects TRBV5-1 to TRBJ2-2, with unresolved D. The CDR3 spans 13 residues. V was shortened by 1 base and J by 6 bases, with 7 bases between the two germline ends. Germline loops: CDR1 SGHRS, CDR2 YFSETQ. CDR3 in amino acids: CASSLTVPGELFF. Written as DNA, the CDR3 is TGCGCCAGCAGCTTGACAGTCCCCGGGGAGCTGTTTTTT.

Comments on this clone: The identical CDR3 is also encoded by other nucleotide sequences in the sample. The rearrangement links TRBV9 to TRBJ2-5; 9 bases map to TRBD1. This CDR3 contains 14 residues. Trimming cost V 3 bases and J 4 bases; bases outside gene matches: 4. CDR1 SGDLS and CDR2 YYNGEE come from the germline V gene. The DNA of the CDR3 is TGTGCCAGCAGCGAGGGACAGGGAGGAGAGACCCAGTACTTC. Protein: CASSEGQGGETQYF.

This clone was found a few times. The gene calls are TRBV4-3 and TRBJ1-2; a possible D gene is TRBD1 (5 bases). Germline CDR1 reads LGHNA; CDR2 reads YSLEER. The CDR3 extends over 15 amino acids. V was clipped by 0 bases and J by 7 bases, with 15 bases between them. DNA of the CDR3: TGCGCCAGCAGCCAAGAGGAATGGAGTGGGGCTGGCTACACCTTC. This codes for CASSQEEWSGAGYTF.

The genes are TRBV28 and TRBJ2-7, with D maybe TRBD2 (6 bases). The CDR3 totals 15 residues. Germline CDR1 is MDHEN and CDR2 is SYDVKM. V lost 2 bases and J lost 0, with 11 bases in between. CDR3 nucleotide sequence: TGTGCCAGCAGTTTAGGAACTAGCTTCTCCTACGAGCAGTACTTC. Translation: CASSLGTSFSYEQYF.

This clone was detected only a few times. The chain uses TRBV7-2 and TRBJ2-1, with TRBD2 matching over 7 bases. Germline values: CDR1 SGHTA, CDR2 FQGNSA. The CDR3 sequence is 15 residues long. Germline trimming cut 5 bases from V and 6 bases from J; bases unmatched to any gene: 10. In nucleotides, the CDR3 is TGTGCCAGCAGCGTATCATACCTAGCGGCCAATGAGCAGTTCTTC. It translates to CASSVSYLAANEQFF.

This clone was seen a handful of times. Other DNA sequences of this sample code for an identical CDR3. The rearrangement joins TRBV5-1 to TRBJ2-7; D call uncertain. The CDR3 extends over 14 amino acids. The germline V and J ends were trimmed by 0 bases and 2 bases, with 9 bases remaining between them. CDR1 is SGHRS and CDR2 is YFSETQ in the germline V gene. The CDR3 nucleotides are TGCGCCAGCAGCTTGGTGGGCAGCACCTACGAGCAGTACTTC. It encodes CASSLVGSTYEQYF.

This clone was counted a few times. The V and J genes are TRBV5-1 and TRBJ2-1; the match to TRBD2 covers 11 bases. J lost 9 bases, V lost 2 bases, and 10 bases had no gene match. Germline V lookup: CDR1 SGHRS, CDR2 YFSETQ. The CDR3 has 16 residues. The CDR3 coding sequence is TGCGCCAGCAGCTTCTTAGCGGGAGGGCCGGGAGGTGAGCAGTTCTTC. Amino acid sequence: CASSFLAGGPGGEQFF.

The chain couples TRBV5-4 to TRBJ2-7; perhaps TRBD2 as D (5 bases). The CDR3 length is 14 residues. V lost 2 bases and J 7 bases, leaving 16 bases between the germline ends. Germline values: CDR1 SGHNT, CDR2 YYREEE (reference sequence). CDR3 residues: CASSLTGGGGEQYF. In DNA, the CDR3 is TGTGCCAGCAGCTTAACCGGTGGAGGCGGAGAGCAGTACTTC.

In its sample, this clone was seen a few times. The chain uses TRBV5-1 and TRBJ2-5; tentatively, D is TRBD1 (6 bases). Trimming took 4 bases from V and 5 from J, leaving 18 bases between them. The CDR3 loop spans 15 amino acids. The V gene's germline CDR1 is SGHRS and CDR2 YFSETQ. The CDR3 here is CASSNTGRGDETQYF. The DNA of the CDR3 is TGCGCCAGCAGCAACACAGGGAGAGGGGATGAGACCCAGTACTTC.

This chain links TRBV18 with TRBJ2-3, with no clear D. Germline V gene sequence: CDR1 KGHSH, CDR2 LQKENI. CDR3 length: 14 residues. The V end was cut by 0 bases, the J end by 2 bases, with 6 bases between. DNA for the CDR3: TGTGCCAGCTCACCACCAACTTACACAGATACGCAGTATTTT. Translating it yields CASSPPTYTDTQYF. Together with reference TRBV18 and TRBJ2-3, the CDR3 gives the full variable domain: NAGVMQNPRHLVRRRGQEARLRCSPMKGHSHVYWYRQLPEEGLKFMVYLQKENIIDESGMPKERFSAEFPKEGPSILRIQQVVRGDSAAYFCASSPPTYTDTQYFGPGTRLTVL.

The chain has TRBV2 and TRBJ2-1, with 9 bases matching TRBD1. CDR3 size: 15 residues. J lost 9 bases, V lost 3 bases, and 9 bases had no gene match. Germline V gene sequence: CDR1 SNHLY, CDR2 FYNNEI. The CDR3 loop reads CASSDYRTGAGEQFF. The CDR3 DNA sequence: TGTGCCAGCAGTGACTATAGGACAGGGGCCGGTGAGCAGTTCTTC.

As concerns this clone: Other nucleotide sequences from this sample produce the same CDR3. The rearrangement uses TRBV30 and TRBJ1-5; a weak D match, TRBD1 (6 bases). V shed 1 base and J shed 7 bases, with 11 bases lying between them. CDR1 GTSNPN and CDR2 SVGIG come from the germline V gene (reference sequence). The CDR3 consists of 13 residues. CDR3 protein: CAWSGGGGQPQHF. CDR3 bases: TGTGCCTGGAGTGGTGGGGGCGGACAGCCCCAGCATTTT.

The genes are TRBV4-1 and TRBJ1-1; no firm D call. Trimming left V 3 bases short and J 1 base short, with 15 bases between. Germline lookup yields CDR1 MGHRA and CDR2 YSYEKL. The CDR3 sequence is 16 residues long. The CDR3 coding sequence is TGCGCCAGCAGCCACCTTCATGCCGGGGAGAACACTGAAGCTTTCTTT. Translation: CASSHLHAGENTEAFF.